This entry lists 6 T cell receptor beta chains sequenced from one sample in a study of regulatory T cells in long-lasting Graves disease. Time point defined: persistent/refractory GD, antithyroid drugs over 5 years with positive TRAb. PBMC RNA served as the TCR library source. Sequencing libraries for TCR beta were prepared with iRepertoire HTBI primers and Arm-PCR of CDR3 regions. TCRdb recomputed calls from the multiplex PCR reads with MiXCR, one row per CDR3 protein. The table includes 650,000 to 850,000 distinct CDR3 sequences, around 32% detected once. Material: peripheral blood mononuclear cells (PBMCs), obtained when the disease was refractory, from a patient treated with antithyroid drugs. These TCRs come from a female donor with Graves disease.

This chain joins TRBV10-3 and TRBJ1-6; the match to TRBD1 covers 9 bases. The junction had 8 bases not matched to a gene; V was cut back by 10 bases and J by 4 bases. The CDR3 is 15 residues long. Germline CDR1 reads ENHRY; CDR2 reads SYGVKD. The CDR3 coding sequence is TGTGCCACCAGGACAGGGGAGTCTTATAATTCACCCCTCCACTTT. This encodes CATRTGESYNSPLHF.

The chain joins TRBV7-9 to TRBJ1-2, with 8 bases lining up with TRBD1. Germline V CDR1 and CDR2: SEHNR, FQNEAQ (reference sequence). Unmatched junction bases numbered 6, after V lost 1 base and J lost 8 bases. The CDR3 loop spans 14 amino acids. The CDR3 protein is CASSLGGTGGGYTF. DNA for the CDR3: TGTGCCAGCAGCTTAGGCGGGACAGGTGGAGGCTACACCTTC.

The rearrangement uses TRBV10-3 and TRBJ1-5; 10 bases fit TRBD1. This CDR3 comprises 15 residues. V was pared by 6 bases and J by 0 bases, with 2 bases of the junction left unmatched. Germline V gene data show CDR1 as ENHRY and CDR2 as SYGVKD. The CDR3 coding sequence is TGTGCCATCAGCGGGACAGGGGCTAGCAATCAGCCCCAGCATTTT. This translates into CAISGTGASNQPQHF.

This clonotype was detected ten times or more. The chain joins TRBV12-3 or TRBV12-4 to TRBJ2-5; D unclear. With 2 bases removed from V and 1 base from J, the gap between germline ends came to 5 bases. The CDR3 contains 13 residues. The CDR3 sequence: CASSLFTQETQYF. The CDR3, as DNA: TGTGCCAGCAGTTTATTCACCCAAGAGACCCAGTACTTC.

V and J are TRBV28 and TRBJ2-1, with a weak D call TRBD1 (7 bases). Trimming stripped 4 bases from V and 8 bases from J, with 21 bases between. Germline CDR1 is MDHEN and CDR2 is SYDVKM. CDR3 length equals 16 residues. DNA for the CDR3: TGTGCCAGCAGTTCTAGGGGGCGGGGCCCAGACTATGAGCAGTTCTTC. As protein: CASSSRGRGPDYEQFF.

This clonotype was counted many times. This chain connects TRBV28 to TRBJ1-2; no clear D. The CDR3 contains 13 residues. Germline loops: CDR1 MDHEN, CDR2 SYDVKM. V was shortened by 3 bases and J by 3 bases, with 8 bases between the two germline ends. CDR3 bases: TGTGCCAGCAGTTTGGTCGGATACTATGGCTACACCTTC. Encoded protein: CASSLVGYYGYTF.